One and the same sample provided the 17 T cell receptor beta chains below, sequenced in a study of blood T cell repertoires in COVID-19. Sequencing used immunoSEQ multiplex PCR; TCRdb keeps in-frame clones, though not all of them. The sample holds 110,000 or so clones, around 90% seen once. The sequencing sample was made of peripheral blood. All receptors derive from a woman aged 45-59 years with acute or convalescent COVID-19.

The chain has TRBV15 and TRBJ2-1; 9 bases agree with TRBD2. The J segment lost 6 bases and the V segment lost 1 base, leaving 1 base of the junction unmatched. Per the germline V gene, CDR1 is LNHNV and CDR2 is YYDKDF (reference sequence). The CDR3 sequence is 14 residues long. CDR3 protein: CATSRALAGNEQFF. The CDR3 DNA reads as TGTGCCACCAGCAGAGCACTAGCGGGCAATGAGCAGTTCTTC.

The J gene is TRBJ2-3, the V gene TRBV2; 8 positions match TRBD1. The CDR3 spans 13 residues. Per the germline V gene, CDR1 is SNHLY and CDR2 is FYNNEI. J lost 4 bases, V lost 7 bases, and 4 bases had no gene match. CDR3 protein: CASTATGADTQYF. The CDR3 region has the DNA TGTGCCAGCACCGCGACAGGGGCAGATACGCAGTATTTT.

The chain recombines TRBV7-6 with TRBJ2-7, with 8 bases matching TRBD2. With V trimmed by 1 base and J by 0 bases, 5 bases remained unmatched. Germline V gene sequence: CDR1 SGHVS, CDR2 FNYEAQ. This CDR3 is built from 16 residues. The CDR3 DNA sequence: TGTGCCAGCAGCTTAGGGCCTCTAGCGGGCTCCTACGAGCAGTACTTC. This sequence encodes CASSLGPLAGSYEQYF. Looking up the rest from reference TRBV7-6 and TRBJ2-7 gives the full variable domain: GAGVSQSPRYKVTKRGQDVALRCDPISGHVSLYWYRQALGQGPEFLTYFNYEAQQDKSGLPNDRFSAERPEGSISTLTIQRTEQRDSAMYRCASSLGPLAGSYEQYFGPGTRLTVT.

V is TRBV7-8 and J is TRBJ2-2; D call uncertain. Germline V gives CDR1 SGHVS, CDR2 FQNEAQ. V was cut by 2 bases and J by 5 bases, with 6 bases left in between. The CDR3 totals 13 residues. CDR3 residues: CASSLPVTGELFF. The CDR3 DNA follows: TGTGCCAGCAGCTTACCCGTGACCGGGGAGCTGTTTTTT.

V is TRBV12-3 or TRBV12-4 and J is TRBJ1-2; D remains unclear. V was shortened by 2 bases and J by 3 bases, with 7 bases between the two germline ends. CDR3 size: 13 residues. CDR3 bases: TGTGCCAGCAGTTTAAGCACAGACTATGGCTACACCTTC. Protein product: CASSLSTDYGYTF.

As to this clone: A junction boundary mismatches the germline segment, possibly from a read error. The V gene is TRBV7-7, the J gene TRBJ2-7; D remains unclear. This CDR3 has 13 residues. Germline V gene sequence: CDR1 SSHAT, CDR2 FNYEAQ (reference sequence). In nucleotides, the CDR3 is TGTGCTAGCAGCTTACAGACTGGCAACGAGCAGTACTTC. It is translated as CASSLQTGNEQYF.

This rearrangement joins TRBV5-4 to TRBJ1-1, with 11 bases identical to TRBD1. V dropped 4 bases and J dropped 11; count of bases not matched to a gene: 16. The CDR3 consists of 16 residues. Germline V gene data show CDR1 as SGHNT and CDR2 as YYREEE (reference sequence). CDR3: CASSPNFQDRGRGAFF. CDR3 nucleotides: TGTGCCAGCAGCCCGAACTTTCAGGACAGGGGGCGAGGTGCTTTCTTT.

The chain uses TRBV7-9 and TRBJ2-7, with TRBD2 as a possible D gene (6 bases). Trimming took 5 bases from V and 3 from J, leaving 14 bases between them. Germline V CDR1 and CDR2: SEHNR, FQNEAQ (reference sequence). This CDR3 has 14 residues. The CDR3 here is CASSHPQGGYEQYF. CDR3 nucleotide sequence: TGTGCCAGCAGCCACCCGCAGGGAGGCTACGAGCAGTACTTC. Supplemented by reference TRBV7-9 and TRBJ2-7, the full variable domain reads DTGVSQNPRHKITKRGQNVTFRCDPISEHNRLYWYRQTLGQGPEFLTYFQNEAQLEKSRLLSDRFSAERPKGSFSTLEIQRTEQGDSAMYLCASSHPQGGYEQYFGPGTRLTVT.

The CDR3 sequence: CASSLGSAGGRSNEKLFF. The CDR3 DNA is TGTGCCAGCAGCTTAGGATCGGCAGGGGGCAGATCTAATGAAAAACTGTTTTTT. This chain joins TRBV7-8 and TRBJ1-4; 8 bases fit TRBD1. The CDR3 totals 18 residues. V shed 1 base, J shed 3 bases, and the junction held 10 bases outside the gene matches. Germline V CDR1 and CDR2: SGHVS, FQNEAQ.

The chain employs TRBV9 and TRBJ2-5; 10 nucleotides line up with TRBD2. With 4 bases clipped from V and 7 bases from J, the junction kept 19 bases outside the gene matches. There are 18 residues in the CDR3. Germline lookup yields CDR1 SGDLS and CDR2 YYNGEE. The CDR3 coding sequence is TGTGCCAGCAGCACCCACCCCCAACCTAGCGGGAGCGACGGGACCCAGTACTTC. Protein sequence: CASSTHPQPSGSDGTQYF.

This sequence joins TRBV9 and TRBJ2-1; the match to TRBD2 covers 15 bases. The V and J ends lost 2 bases and 10 bases, in that order; junction bases with no gene match: 4. The CDR3 has 15 residues. The germline gives CDR1 SGDLS, CDR2 YYNGEE. The CDR3 reads CASSVGTSGGTEQFF. CDR3 DNA sequence: TGTGCCAGCAGCGTGGGGACTAGCGGGGGGACGGAGCAGTTCTTC.

V gene TRBV24-1 combines with J gene TRBJ2-7; 10 bases fit TRBD2. This CDR3 is built from 13 residues. Germline V lookup: CDR1 KGHDR, CDR2 SFDVKD. Trimming cost V 5 bases and J 7 bases; bases outside gene matches: 4. The CDR3: CATSVAGGAEQYF. The CDR3 region has the DNA TGTGCCACCAGTGTAGCGGGGGGCGCGGAGCAGTACTTC.

Only a few counts were recorded for this clone. V usage is TRBV19 and J usage is TRBJ1-2, with TRBD1 matching over 8 bases. J was trimmed by 8 bases and V by 8 bases; bases with no gene match: 7. The CDR3 is made up of 12 amino acids. Germline V gene lookup returns CDR1 LNHDA and CDR2 SQIVND (reference sequence). This CDR3 reads CASLQGARGYTF. The DNA of the CDR3 is TGTGCCAGTCTTCAGGGGGCGCGCGGCTACACCTTC.

V gene TRBV3-1 (or the pseudogene TRBV3-2) combines with J gene TRBJ2-2; TRBD2 might be the D (5 bases). The CDR3 spans 15 residues. Germline V gene lookup returns CDR1 LGHDT and CDR2 YNNKEL (reference sequence). Trimming left V 2 bases short and J 6 bases short, with 13 bases between. In DNA, the CDR3 is TGTGCCAGCAGCCAATCTCTAGCAAGGGCCGGGGAGCTGTTTTTT. Translated, it gives CASSQSLARAGELFF.

The V call is TRBV21-1, the J call TRBJ2-4; whether TRBD1, the table's D call, matches the DNA was not checked. TRBV21-1 is recorded as a pseudogene. There are 16 residues in the CDR3. CDR3: CASSPQMGRAKNIQYF. The CDR3 DNA reads as TGTGCCAGCAGCCCCCAGATGGGGCGTGCCAAAAACATTCAGTACTTC.

The genes are TRBV19 and TRBJ1-4; no definite D call. The germline V gene has CDR1 LNHDA and CDR2 SQIVND (reference sequence). The V end lost 8 bases, the J end lost 1 base, and 11 bases lay between the germline ends. The CDR3 length is 14 residues. In DNA, the CDR3 is TGTGCCAGTTCGAGCGTGGGAACTAATGAAAAACTGTTTTTT. Protein product: CASSSVGTNEKLFF.

As DNA, the CDR3 is TGTGCCAGCCGATCACAGGGGAACTATGGCTACACCTTC. Protein: CASRSQGNYGYTF. The V and J genes are TRBV28 and TRBJ1-2; 7 nucleotides agree with TRBD1. The V segment lost 8 bases and the J segment 2 bases; nucleotides outside the gene matches: 5. The CDR3 contains 13 residues. Germline lookup yields CDR1 MDHEN and CDR2 SYDVKM.